The 20 T cell receptor beta chains below were found in one sample sequenced in a study of T cells in Graves' hyperthyroidism and ophthalmopathy. The TCR beta CDR3 regions underwent amplification using RNA transcripts as the source. In the first-round RT-PCR of the TCR CDR3, the HTBI primer set was used. TCRdb called the multiplex PCR reads again in MiXCR, with one record for every CDR3 protein. Among about 660,000 distinct CDR3 sequences listed, nearly 45% were seen once. Sequencing was performed on peripheral blood or thyroid tissue (not recorded which). The receptors here all came from an adult man with Graves' disease, either hyperthyroidism or ophthalmopathy (not recorded which).

The V gene is TRBV20-1, the J gene TRBJ2-5, with D tentatively TRBD2 (6 bases). The germline V gene encodes CDR1 DFQATT and CDR2 SNEGSKA (reference sequence). The CDR3 consists of 14 residues. Trimming stripped 0 bases from V and 9 bases from J, with 17 bases between. CDR3: CSARDPLGGEAQYF. CDR3 DNA sequence: TGCAGTGCTAGAGATCCGCTGGGTGGGGAGGCCCAGTACTTC.

With respect to this clonotype: A much larger clone is a single base away; this may be a read error. The chain employs TRBV2 and TRBJ1-6; 10 positions match TRBD1. CDR1 is SNHLY and CDR2 is FYNNEI in the germline V gene. The V gene end was trimmed by 5 bases and the J gene end by 7 bases; junction bases not matched to a gene: 8. The CDR3 length is 16 residues. The CDR3 is CASSCQGQGSNSPLHF. The CDR3 bases are TGTGCCAGCAGTTGCCAGGGACAGGGGAGCAATTCACCCCTCCACTTT.

This clonotype was detected ten times or more. The rearrangement uses TRBV6-5 and TRBJ2-7; 7 bases align to TRBD1. The junction had 13 bases not matched to a gene; V was cut back by 6 bases and J by 2 bases. This CDR3 is built from 16 residues. Looked up from germline, CDR1 is MNHEY and CDR2 is SVGAGI. In nucleotides, the CDR3 is TGTGCCAGCAGGGGATTCGGACGCGGACAGGCCTACGAGCAGTACTTC. Translated, it gives CASRGFGRGQAYEQYF.

This clonotype came up many times. The CDR3 loop reads CSVGSDPNSPLHF. As DNA, the CDR3 is TGCAGCGTGGGAAGCGACCCCAATTCACCCCTCCACTTT. The chain combines TRBV29-1 with TRBJ1-6; the D is unclear. The CDR3 has 13 residues. CDR1 is SQVTM and CDR2 is ANQGSEA in the germline V gene. The germline V and J ends were trimmed by 6 bases and 7 bases, with 13 bases remaining between them. Drawing the rest from reference TRBV29-1 and TRBJ1-6, the complete variable domain is SAVISQKPSRDICQRGTSLTIQCQVDSQVTMMFWYRQQPGQSLTLIATANQGSEATYESGFVIDKFPISRPNLTFSTLTVSNMSPEDSSIYLCSVGSDPNSPLHFGNGTRLTVT.

This clonotype was picked up many times. DNA of the CDR3: TGTGCCACCACCAGGGGGTTAGGAGAAAAACTGTTTTTT. It is translated as CATTRGLGEKLFF. The chain couples TRBV7-2 to TRBJ1-4, with 7 bases lining up with TRBD1. The junction had 10 bases not matched to a gene; V was cut back by 10 bases and J by 8 bases. The CDR3 consists of 13 residues. Looked up from germline, CDR1 is SGHTA and CDR2 is FQGNSA.

The chain couples TRBV15 to TRBJ2-2; D not certain. The CDR3 runs to 13 residues. Germline V gives CDR1 LNHNV, CDR2 YYDKDF (reference sequence). V shed 0 bases and J shed 6 bases, with 5 bases lying between them. The CDR3 nucleotides read TGTGCCACCAGCAGAGAGTACCCCGGGGAGCTGTTTTTT. Translating it yields CATSREYPGELFF.

This clonotype was detected ten times or more. The genes are TRBV7-9 and TRBJ2-7; 9 bases line up with TRBD1. The CDR3 sequence is 14 residues long. V shed 5 bases and J 3 bases; nucleotides not matched to a gene: 5. Germline CDR1 reads SEHNR; CDR2 reads FQNEAQ (reference sequence). CDR3 in amino acids: CASSPRTGVYEQYF. The CDR3 nucleotides are TGTGCCAGCAGCCCGCGGACAGGGGTCTACGAGCAGTACTTC.

The rearrangement uses TRBV5-5 and TRBJ1-3, with D maybe TRBD1 (6 bases). V lost 4 bases and J 2 bases, leaving 19 bases between the germline ends. The V gene's germline CDR1 is SGHKS and CDR2 YYEKEE (reference sequence). The CDR3 covers 17 residues. The CDR3 coding sequence is TGTGCCAGCAGCCCAACAACACAGGGACACGCTGGAAACACCATATATTTT. Translating gives CASSPTTQGHAGNTIYF.

This sequence joins TRBV2 and TRBJ1-6; D is possibly TRBD1 (6 bases). The length of the CDR3 is 15 residues. Trimming shortened V by 0 bases and J by 12 bases, and 15 bases separated the two germline ends. Per the germline V gene, CDR1 is SNHLY and CDR2 is FYNNEI. The CDR3 protein is CASSEARTGLEPLHF. The DNA for the CDR3 is TGTGCCAGCAGTGAAGCCCGAACAGGGTTGGAACCCCTCCACTTT.

The V and J genes are TRBV7-6 and TRBJ2-6, with D unresolved. From germline, CDR1 is SGHVS and CDR2 FNYEAQ. This CDR3 contains 9 residues. V lost 5 bases to trimming and J lost 17 bases, with 7 bases between them. CDR3 protein: CASSPPLTF. CDR3 DNA sequence: TGTGCCAGCAGCCCACCGTTGACTTTC.

This clonotype was seen just once. A read error may explain this, as a much larger clone is one base away. This chain links TRBV5-8 with TRBJ1-6; tentative D call: TRBD1 (5 bases). The CDR3 spans 15 residues. Germline V gene sequence: CDR1 SGHTS, CDR2 YDEGEE. The CDR3 bases are TGTGCCGGCAGCTTGAGGCAGGGCCTTAATTCACCCCTCCACTTT. It specifies CAGSLRQGLNSPLHF.

This chain connects TRBV7-9 to TRBJ1-1, with unresolved D. Germline lookup yields CDR1 SEHNR and CDR2 FQNEAQ (reference sequence). With 4 bases removed from V and 3 bases from J, the gap between germline ends came to 6 bases. The CDR3 has 12 amino acids. DNA of the CDR3: TGTGCCAGCAGCTCGATGGACACTGAAGCTTTCTTT. Residues: CASSSMDTEAFF.

The CDR3: CSARDTGSGNQPQHF. CDR3 nucleotide sequence: TGCAGTGCTAGAGATACAGGATCTGGTAATCAGCCCCAGCATTTT. The chain combines TRBV20-1 with TRBJ1-5; a weak D match, TRBD1 (5 bases). The V end lost 0 bases, the J end lost 4 bases, and 13 bases lay between the germline ends. The CDR3 is 15 residues long. In germline, CDR1 is DFQATT, CDR2 SNEGSKA (reference sequence).

The chain joins TRBV7-3 to TRBJ2-7, with 13 nucleotides matching TRBD2. This CDR3 has 16 amino acids. The trim removed 5 bases at V and 6 bases at J, leaving 10 bases unmatched. Per the germline V gene, CDR1 is SGHTA and CDR2 is FQGTGA. CDR3 residues: CASSPGTSGNTGEQYF. The DNA for the CDR3 is TGTGCCAGCAGCCCAGGGACTAGCGGGAATACGGGCGAGCAGTACTTC.

This rearrangement joins TRBV7-2 to TRBJ1-2, with TRBD1 identical over 10 bases. Germline CDR1 and CDR2: SGHTA and FQGNSA. The CDR3 spans 16 residues. V lost 2 bases to trimming and J lost 8 bases; unmatched junction nucleotides: 11. In DNA, the CDR3 is TGTGCCAGCAGCTTATCGGCGACAGGGGGCTTGGTCGGCTACACCTTC. Residues: CASSLSATGGLVGYTF.

In the case of this clonotype: One junction end does not reproduce the germline sequence, and a read error may be involved. This chain joins TRBV6-5 and TRBJ1-5; no definite D call. The CDR3 runs 12 residues. From germline, CDR1 is MNHEY and CDR2 SVGAGI. The DNA for the CDR3 is TGTGCCATCAGTGGGGAATGGGAGCCCCAGCATTTT. Protein product: CAISGEWEPQHF.

The CDR3, as DNA: TGCGCCAGCAGCTTTGACAGGGGTTTCGTTTCACCCCTCCACTTT. This gives the protein CASSFDRGFVSPLHF. V gene TRBV5-1 combines with J gene TRBJ1-6, with 8 bases that match TRBD1. The CDR3 contains 15 residues. Germline-derived CDR1 and CDR2 are SGHRS and YFSETQ. V trimming: 2 bases; J trimming: 9 bases; junction bases outside the gene matches: 7.

The rearrangement uses TRBV13 and TRBJ1-2; no definite D call. Germline assignment: CDR1 PRHDT and CDR2 FYEKMQ (reference sequence). The CDR3 runs 14 residues. Trimming stripped 6 bases from V and 5 bases from J, with 16 bases between. CDR3 region: CASSLQPRSYGYTF. The CDR3 DNA sequence: TGTGCCAGCAGTTTGCAGCCAAGGAGTTATGGCTACACCTTC.

This clonotype was seen a few times. This rearrangement joins TRBV11-1 to TRBJ1-3; D might be TRBD1 (5 bases). V lost 3 bases to trimming and J lost 4 bases, with 16 bases between them. The CDR3 loop spans 16 amino acids. Germline V gene data show CDR1 as SGHAT and CDR2 as FQDESV (reference sequence). The CDR3 DNA is TGTGCCAGCAGCTTGACAGCTACGACTCAAGGAAACACCATATATTTT. Its protein is CASSLTATTQGNTIYF.

As concerns this clonotype: At one of its ends the junction is not consistent with the germline gene, which may arise from a read error. The chain is built from TRBV9 and TRBJ1-1, with 12 nucleotides matching TRBD1. This CDR3 comprises 16 residues. Per germline, CDR1 SGDLS and CDR2 YYNGEE. The CDR3 DNA is TGCGCCAGCAGTACCGGGACAGGGGGCATGAACACTGAAGCTTTCTTT. Its translation: CASSTGTGGMNTEAFF.